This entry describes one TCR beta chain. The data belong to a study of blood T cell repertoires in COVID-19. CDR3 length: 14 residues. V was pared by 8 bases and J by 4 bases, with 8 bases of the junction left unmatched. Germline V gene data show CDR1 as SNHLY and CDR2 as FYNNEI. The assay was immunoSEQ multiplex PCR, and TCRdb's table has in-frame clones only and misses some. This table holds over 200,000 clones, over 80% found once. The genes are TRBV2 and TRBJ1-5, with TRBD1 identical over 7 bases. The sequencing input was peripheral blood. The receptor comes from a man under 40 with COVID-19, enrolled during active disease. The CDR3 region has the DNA TGTGCCAGCCTAGACAACAGGGGTAATCAGCCCCAGCATTTT. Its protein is CASLDNRGNQPQHF. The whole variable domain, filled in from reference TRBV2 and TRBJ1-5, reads EPEVTQTPSHQVTQMGQEVILRCVPISNHLYFYWYRQILGQKVEFLVSFYNNEISEKSEIFDDQFSVERPDGSNFTLKIRSTKLEDSAMYFCASLDNRGNQPQHFGDGTRLSIL.